This record covers a single T cell receptor (beta chain). What it binds is not known. The data derive from a study of cytomegalovirus exposure and HLA in healthy donors. Study results and caveats: The study assumed roughly uniform donor sequencing depth for presence/absence analyses. The authors listed roughly 150 TCR beta chains as cytomegalovirus-associated. Most TCR beta V segments were productive about 90% or about 30% of the time in an earlier analysis. The HLA-A and HLA-B alleles of most subjects were reportedly predicted accurately from TCR beta sequences.

This CDR3 comprises 16 residues. Trimming at V came to 2 bases and at J to 4 bases, leaving 8 bases not matched to a gene. Germline values: CDR1 SGHVS, CDR2 FQNEAQ. PCR used 60 Vbeta primers and 13 Jbeta primers. Generated by immunoSEQ multiplex PCR, the TCRdb table keeps only in-frame clones and is missing some. The sample holds 95,000 to 120,000 clones, less than 80% seen once. Source material: PBMCs. The V call is TRBV7-8, the J call TRBJ2-3; 8 nucleotides line up with TRBD2. This sequence originates from a woman aged 40 to 50 in good health and CMV-seropositive. The CDR3 coding sequence is TGTGCCAGCAGCTTATTAAGCGGGAGTACCGCAGATACGCAGTATTTT. This encodes CASSLLSGSTADTQYF.